This T cell receptor beta chain emerged from a study of lymphopenia after photon versus proton radiotherapy. Points from the study as a whole: Proton therapy kept repertoires fairly stable, unlike photons, which gained effector/memory cells.

CDR1 is SGHRS and CDR2 is YFSETQ in the germline V gene. This CDR3 comprises 15 residues. Trimming took 3 bases from V and 1 from J, leaving 13 bases between them. Sequenced by immunoSEQ multiplex PCR; TCRdb stores in-frame clones only, minus some. The sample shows under 75,000 clones, around 90% of them seen only once. Note on this clone: Its antigen remains unknown.

The chain joins TRBV5-1 to TRBJ1-1, with a possible D match to TRBD1 (5 bases). The clonotype comes from a woman aged 40 to 50 with cholangiocarcinoma. Here the sequenced sample was peripheral blood, taken from a patient treated with photon-based radiotherapy. CDR3 sequence (DNA): TGCGCCAGCAGCTCGCAGGGTGGGGGGAACACTGAAGCTTTCTTT. Amino acid sequence: CASSSQGGGNTEAFF.